This TCR beta chain derives from a study of shared clonotypes between healthy human individuals. Study context: CD4 naive and CD4 memory each took three plates per donor, while CD8 naive took two and CD8 memory one. Overall study findings and caveats: Rarefaction showed sorted-subset sequencing was incomplete despite large depth.

Between the trimmed V and J ends, which lost 4 bases and 0 bases, there was a span of 16 bases. The CDR3 sequence is 17 residues long. Germline V gene lookup returns CDR1 MNHEY and CDR2 SMNVEV (reference sequence). In the naive CD8 group, cells lacked CD45RO and were positively selected for CCR7, so terminally differentiated effector memory CD45RA+ cells were left out. On this clone: Its specificity is not known.

Libraries were prepared by immunoSEQ multiplex PCR; TCRdb keeps only in-frame clonotypes and omits some of them. The sample lists over 2 million clones; about 95% were seen once. The clonotype was recovered from a man aged 18-30 years in good health. The V gene is TRBV27, the J gene TRBJ2-4; D is possibly TRBD2 (6 bases). Source material: naive CD8+ T cells sorted from blood. In DNA, the CDR3 is TGTGCCAGCAGTTCACCGGGGGATCCGGTAGCCAAAAACATTCAGTACTTC. It specifies CASSSPGDPVAKNIQYF.